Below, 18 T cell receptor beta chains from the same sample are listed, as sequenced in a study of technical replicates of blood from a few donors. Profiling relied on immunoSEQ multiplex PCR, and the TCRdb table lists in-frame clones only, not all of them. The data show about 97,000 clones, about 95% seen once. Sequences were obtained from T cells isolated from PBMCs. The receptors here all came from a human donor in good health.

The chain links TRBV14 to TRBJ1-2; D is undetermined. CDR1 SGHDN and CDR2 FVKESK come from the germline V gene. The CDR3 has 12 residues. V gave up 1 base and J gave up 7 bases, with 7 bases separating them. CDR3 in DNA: TGTGCCAGCAGCCAAGGTCTCGGTGGCTACACCTTC. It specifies CASSQGLGGYTF.

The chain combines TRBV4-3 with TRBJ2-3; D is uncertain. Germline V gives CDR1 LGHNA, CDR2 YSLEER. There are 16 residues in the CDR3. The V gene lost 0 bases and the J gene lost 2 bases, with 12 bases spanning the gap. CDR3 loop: CASSQDPPANTDTQYF. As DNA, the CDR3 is TGCGCCAGCAGCCAAGACCCCCCAGCGAACACAGATACGCAGTATTTT.

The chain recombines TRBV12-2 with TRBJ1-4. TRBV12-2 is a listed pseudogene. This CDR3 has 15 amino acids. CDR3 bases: TGTGCCCGTACCGCTCGGGGATGCACTAATGAAAAACTGTTTTTT. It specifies CARTARGCTNEKLFF.

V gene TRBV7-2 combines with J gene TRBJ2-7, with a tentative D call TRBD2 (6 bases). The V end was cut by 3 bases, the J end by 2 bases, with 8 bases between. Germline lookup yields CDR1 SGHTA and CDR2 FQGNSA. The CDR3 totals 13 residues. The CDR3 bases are TGTGCCAGCAGCTTTCCGGGAGCCTACGAGCAGTACTTC. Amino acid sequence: CASSFPGAYEQYF.

CDR3 in DNA: TGCGCCAGCAGAGGGAGCTCCTACAATGAGCAGTTCTTC. Protein sequence: CASRGSSYNEQFF. This chain joins TRBV10-2 and TRBJ2-1, with a possible D match to TRBD2 (5 bases). Germline CDR1 WSHSY, CDR2 SAAADI. V was clipped by 6 bases and J by 0 bases, with 6 bases between them. The CDR3 has 13 residues.

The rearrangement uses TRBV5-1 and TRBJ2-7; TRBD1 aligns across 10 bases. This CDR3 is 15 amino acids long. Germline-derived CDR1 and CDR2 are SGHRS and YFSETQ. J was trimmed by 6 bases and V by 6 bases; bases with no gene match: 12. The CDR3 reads CASKKFRDRGGEQYF. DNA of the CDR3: TGCGCCAGCAAGAAATTCCGGGACAGGGGAGGCGAGCAGTACTTC.

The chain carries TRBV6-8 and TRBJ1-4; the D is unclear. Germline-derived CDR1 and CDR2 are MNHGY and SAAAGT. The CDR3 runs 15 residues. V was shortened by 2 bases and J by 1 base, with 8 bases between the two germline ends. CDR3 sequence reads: CASSYLRETNEKLFF. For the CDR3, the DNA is TGTGCCAGCAGTTACCTTAGAGAAACTAATGAAAAACTGTTTTTT.

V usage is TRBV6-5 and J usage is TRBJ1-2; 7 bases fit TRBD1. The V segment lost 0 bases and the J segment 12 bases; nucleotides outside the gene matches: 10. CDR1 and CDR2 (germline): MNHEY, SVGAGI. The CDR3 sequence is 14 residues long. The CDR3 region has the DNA TGTGCCAGCAGTTACTCGAGAACAGGGGTGGGGAACACCTTC. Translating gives CASSYSRTGVGNTF.

The CDR3 bases are TGTGCCAGCAGCTTCTCGACAGATAGCACTGAAGCTTTCTTT. Amino acids: CASSFSTDSTEAFF. The chain combines TRBV11-1 with TRBJ1-1; D might be TRBD1 (5 bases). Germline V gene lookup returns CDR1 SGHAT and CDR2 FQDESV (reference sequence). The CDR3 length is 14 residues. V dropped 3 bases and J dropped 4 bases, with 12 bases sitting between them. The full variable domain, in which reference TRBV11-1 and TRBJ1-1 provide the parts outside the CDR3, is EAEVAQSPRYKITEKSQAVAFWCDPISGHATLYWYRQILGQGPELLVQFQDESVVDDSQLPKDRFSAERLKGVDSTLKIQPAELGDSAMYLCASSFSTDSTEAFFGQGTRLTVV.

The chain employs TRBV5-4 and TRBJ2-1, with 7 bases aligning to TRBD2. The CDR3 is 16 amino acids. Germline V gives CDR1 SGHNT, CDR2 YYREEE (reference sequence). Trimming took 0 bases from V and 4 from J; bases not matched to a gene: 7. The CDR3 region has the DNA TGTGCCAGCAGCTTGGCCACCGGGAGGAGTTACAATGAGCAGTTCTTC. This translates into CASSLATGRSYNEQFF.

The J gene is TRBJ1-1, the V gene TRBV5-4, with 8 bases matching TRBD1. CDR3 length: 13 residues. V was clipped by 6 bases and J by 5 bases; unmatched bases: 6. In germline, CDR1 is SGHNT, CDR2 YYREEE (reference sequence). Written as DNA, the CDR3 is TGTGCCAGCACGGACAGGGATCGAACTGAAGCTTTCTTT. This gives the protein CASTDRDRTEAFF.

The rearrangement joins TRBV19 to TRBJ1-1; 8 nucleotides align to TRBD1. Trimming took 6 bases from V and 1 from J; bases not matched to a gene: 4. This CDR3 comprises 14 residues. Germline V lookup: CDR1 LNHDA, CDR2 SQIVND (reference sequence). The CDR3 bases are TGTGCCAGTAGGGGCAGGGGGCGGAACACTGAAGCTTTCTTT. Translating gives CASRGRGRNTEAFF.

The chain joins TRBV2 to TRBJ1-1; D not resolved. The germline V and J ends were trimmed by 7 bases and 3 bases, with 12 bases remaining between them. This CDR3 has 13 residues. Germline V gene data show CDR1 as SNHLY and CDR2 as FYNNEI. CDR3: CASKTGTDTEAFF. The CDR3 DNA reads TGTGCCAGCAAGACGGGTACCGACACTGAAGCTTTCTTT.

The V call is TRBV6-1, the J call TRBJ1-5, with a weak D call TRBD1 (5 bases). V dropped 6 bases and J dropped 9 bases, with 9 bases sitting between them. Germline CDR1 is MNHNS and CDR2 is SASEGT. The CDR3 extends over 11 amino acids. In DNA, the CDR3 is TGTGCCAGCAGGGGGGGGTGGCCCCAGCATTTT. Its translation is CASRGGWPQHF.

CDR3 DNA sequence: TGTGCCAGCAGAAGACAGGTGATCACCGGGGAGCTGTTTTTT. It yields the protein CASRRQVITGELFF. The chain links TRBV6-1 to TRBJ2-2, with D possibly being TRBD1 (6 bases). The V end was cut by 6 bases, the J end by 4 bases, with 12 bases between. This CDR3 comprises 14 residues. Germline values: CDR1 MNHNS, CDR2 SASEGT.

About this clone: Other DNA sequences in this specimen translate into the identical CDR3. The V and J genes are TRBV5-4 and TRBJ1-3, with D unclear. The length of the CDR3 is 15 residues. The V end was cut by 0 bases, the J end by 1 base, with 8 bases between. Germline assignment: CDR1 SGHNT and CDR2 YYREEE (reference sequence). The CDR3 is CASSLDPGSGNTIYF. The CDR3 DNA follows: TGTGCCAGCAGCTTGGATCCGGGTTCTGGAAACACCATATATTTT.

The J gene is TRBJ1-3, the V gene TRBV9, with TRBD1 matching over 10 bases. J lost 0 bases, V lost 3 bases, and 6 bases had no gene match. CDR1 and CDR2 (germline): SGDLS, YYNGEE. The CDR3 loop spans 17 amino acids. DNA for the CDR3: TGTGCCAGCAGCGGCCCCGGGACAGGGGTCTCTGGAAACACCATATATTTT. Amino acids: CASSGPGTGVSGNTIYF.

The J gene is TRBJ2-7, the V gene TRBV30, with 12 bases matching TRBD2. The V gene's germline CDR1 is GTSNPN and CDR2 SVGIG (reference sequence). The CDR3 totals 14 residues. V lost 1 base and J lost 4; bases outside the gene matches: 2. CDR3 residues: CAWSGLAGVYEQYF. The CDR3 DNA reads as TGTGCCTGGAGTGGACTAGCGGGAGTATACGAGCAGTACTTC.